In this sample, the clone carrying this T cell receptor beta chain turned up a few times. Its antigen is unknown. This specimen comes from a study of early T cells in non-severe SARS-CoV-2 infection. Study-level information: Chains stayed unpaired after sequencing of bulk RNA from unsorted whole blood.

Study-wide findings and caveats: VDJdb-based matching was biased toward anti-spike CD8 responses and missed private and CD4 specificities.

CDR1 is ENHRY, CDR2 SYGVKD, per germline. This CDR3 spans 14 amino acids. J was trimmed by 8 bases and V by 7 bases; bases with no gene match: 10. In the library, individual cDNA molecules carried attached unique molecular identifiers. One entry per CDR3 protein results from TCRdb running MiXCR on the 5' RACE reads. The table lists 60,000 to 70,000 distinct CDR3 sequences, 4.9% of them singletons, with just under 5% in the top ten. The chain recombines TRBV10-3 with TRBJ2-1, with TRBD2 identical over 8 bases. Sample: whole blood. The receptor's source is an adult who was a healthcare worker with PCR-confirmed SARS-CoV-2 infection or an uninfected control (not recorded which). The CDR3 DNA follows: TGTGCCATCACCCAGGGGACTAGTAAGGATGAGCAGTTCTTC. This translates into CAITQGTSKDEQFF.